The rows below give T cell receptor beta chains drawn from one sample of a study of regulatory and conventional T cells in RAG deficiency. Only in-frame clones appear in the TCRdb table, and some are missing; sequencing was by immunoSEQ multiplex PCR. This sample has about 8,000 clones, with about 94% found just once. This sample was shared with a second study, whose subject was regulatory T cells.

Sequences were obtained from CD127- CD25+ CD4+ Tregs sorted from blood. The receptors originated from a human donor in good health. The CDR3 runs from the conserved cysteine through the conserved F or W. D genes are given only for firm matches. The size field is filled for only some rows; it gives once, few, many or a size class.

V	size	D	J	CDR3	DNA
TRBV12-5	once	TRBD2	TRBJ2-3	CASGLVVAGANTQYF	TGTGCTAGTGGGTTGGTGGTAGCGGGAGCCAATACGCAGTATTTT
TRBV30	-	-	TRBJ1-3	CAWSVRGNTIYF	TGTGCCTGGAGTGTACGGGGAAACACCATATATTTT
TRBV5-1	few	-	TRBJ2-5	CASGVGRANYQETQYF	TGCGCCAGCGGGGTTGGGCGGGCCAACTACCAAGAGACCCAGTACTTC
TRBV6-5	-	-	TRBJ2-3	CASSYSRADTQYF	TGTGCCAGCAGTTACTCCAGGGCAGATACGCAGTATTTT
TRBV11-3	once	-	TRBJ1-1	CASSLVAGNTEAFF	TGTGCCAGCAGCTTAGTAGCGGGGAACACTGAAGCTTTCTTT
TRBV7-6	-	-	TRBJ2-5	CASSLAPGETQYF	TGTGCCAGCAGCCTTGCTCCAGGAGAGACCCAGTACTTC
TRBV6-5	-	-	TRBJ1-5	CASNLRASNQPQHF	TGTGCCAGCAATCTCAGGGCCAGCAATCAGCCCCAGCATTTT
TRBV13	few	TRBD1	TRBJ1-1	CASSARRTGKLSPEAFF	TGTGCCAGCAGCGCCCGTCGGACAGGGAAGTTAAGTCCTGAAGCTTTCTTT
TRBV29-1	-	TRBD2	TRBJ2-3	CSVKGLAGDTQYF	TGCAGCGTTAAAGGACTAGCGGGAGATACGCAGTATTTT
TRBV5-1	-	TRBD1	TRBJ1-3	CASSEEDRRTGNTIYF	TGCGCCAGCAGCGAGGAGGACAGGCGGACTGGAAACACCATATATTTT
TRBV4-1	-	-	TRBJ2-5	CASSQGEDRGRQETQYF	TGCGCCAGCAGCCAAGGGGAGGATAGGGGGCGCCAAGAGACCCAGTACTTC
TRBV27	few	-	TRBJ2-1	CASSAVTAYNEQFF	TGTGCCAGCAGTGCAGTAACCGCCTACAATGAGCAGTTCTTC
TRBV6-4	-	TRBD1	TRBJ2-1	CASSERTGRFNEQFF	TGTGCCAGCAGTGAGCGGACAGGGAGGTTCAATGAGCAGTTCTTC
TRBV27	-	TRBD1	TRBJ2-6	CASSFWTGTGANVLTF	TGTGCCAGCAGTTTTTGGACAGGGACTGGGGCCAACGTCCTGACTTTC
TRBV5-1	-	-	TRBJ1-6	CASSLRGESPLHF	TGCGCCAGCAGCCTCAGGGGCGAGTCACCCCTCCACTTT
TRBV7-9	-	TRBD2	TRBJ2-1	CASSLGRLAGAHNEQFF	TGTGCCAGCAGCTTAGGCCGACTAGCGGGGGCCCACAATGAGCAGTTCTTC
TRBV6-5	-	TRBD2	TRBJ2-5	CASSPNLAGAETQYF	TGTGCCAGCAGTCCGAACCTAGCGGGAGCGGAGACCCAGTACTTC
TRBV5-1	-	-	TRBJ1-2	CASSLLDSGGYTF	TGCGCCAGCAGCTTGTTAGACTCGGGTGGCTACACCTTC
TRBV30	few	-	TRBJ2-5	CAWSPGFRGLETQYF	TGTGCCTGGAGCCCAGGTTTTCGGGGGTTGGAGACCCAGTACTTC
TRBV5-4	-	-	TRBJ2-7	CASSPAGASYEQYF	TGTGCCAGCAGCCCGGCGGGGGCCTCCTACGAGCAGTACTTC
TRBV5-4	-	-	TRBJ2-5	CASSSAGHGSETQYF	TGTGCCAGCAGCTCCGCCGGACACGGGAGTGAGACCCAGTACTTC
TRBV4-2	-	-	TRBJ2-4	CASSQGLIGQGQKNIQYF	TGTGCCAGCAGCCAAGGTCTTATCGGTCAGGGTCAAAAAAACATTCAGTACTTC
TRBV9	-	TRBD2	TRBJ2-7	CASSVPAPSGSYEQYF	TGTGCCAGCAGCGTACCGGCCCCTAGCGGGAGCTACGAGCAGTACTTC
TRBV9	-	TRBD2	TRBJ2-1	CASSVSSGPYNEQFF	TGTGCCAGCAGCGTTAGTAGCGGGCCCTACAATGAGCAGTTCTTC
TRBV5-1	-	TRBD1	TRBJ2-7	CASSRDSNYEQYF	TGCGCCAGCAGCCGGGACAGTAACTACGAGCAGTACTTC
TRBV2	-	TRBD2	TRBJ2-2	CASSEARGRANTGELFF	TGTGCCAGCAGTGAAGCGCGGGGGAGGGCGAACACCGGGGAGCTGTTTTTT
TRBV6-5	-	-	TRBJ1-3	CASSLGLSPGNTIYF	TGTGCCAGCAGCCTAGGTCTATCCCCTGGAAACACCATATATTTT
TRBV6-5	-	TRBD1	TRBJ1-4	CASSLRPGQGGEKLFF	TGTGCCAGCAGTTTACGACCGGGACAGGGGGGCGAAAAACTGTTTTTT
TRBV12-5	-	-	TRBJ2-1	CASGPLPYNEQFF	TGTGCTAGTGGGCCTCTACCTTACAATGAGCAGTTCTTC
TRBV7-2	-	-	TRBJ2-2	CASSLSRANTGELFF	TGTGCCAGCAGCTTAAGCAGGGCGAACACCGGGGAGCTGTTTTTT
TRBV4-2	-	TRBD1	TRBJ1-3	CASSQLQGAGGNTIYF	TGTGCCAGCAGCCAGCTACAGGGGGCAGGAGGAAACACCATATATTTT
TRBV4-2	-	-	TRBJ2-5	CASSQGGSGDSSETQYF	TGTGCCAGCAGCCAAGGAGGTAGCGGAGACTCCAGTGAGACCCAGTACTTC
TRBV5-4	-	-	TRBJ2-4	CASSLPGVAKNIQYF	TGTGCCAGCAGCTTGCCGGGGGTAGCCAAAAACATTCAGTACTTC
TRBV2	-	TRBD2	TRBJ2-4	CATERGAYF	TGTGCCACCGAGCGGGGGGCGTACTTC
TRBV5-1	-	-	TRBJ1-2	CASSLVGGGYTF	TGCGCCAGCAGCTTGGTCGGGGGTGGCTACACCTTC